This T cell receptor beta chain was profiled in a study of CD8+CD57+ T cells in acquired aplastic anemia. For the study at large: Sorted CD4+ and CD8+ cell DNA averaged 3.2 ug. Study-level findings and limits: Patients and controls shared 25 to 30 CD8+ CDR3 sequences. Significance was not reached for CD8+ Simpson's diversity between patients and controls.

This clonotype was seen ten or more times. The antigen is not known. CDR3 and TCR beta VDJ profiling relied on genomic DNA as the template. A single record per CDR3 protein comes from TCRdb applying MiXCR to the reads. The data hold 200,000 or so distinct CDR3 sequences, with over 60% observed a single time. Unmatched junction bases numbered 0, after V lost 4 bases and J lost 3 bases. Per the germline V gene, CDR1 is MNHNS and CDR2 is SASEGT. The CDR3 consists of 14 residues. Sequenced input: sorted CD4+, CD8+, or CD8+CD57+ T cells (not recorded which) from PBMCs. The chain links TRBV6-1 to TRBJ2-2, with TRBD2 matching over 9 bases. The sequence came from a human donor with severe aplastic anemia or a healthy control (not recorded which). CDR3 in amino acids: CASSASGDTGELFF. The CDR3 DNA follows: TGTGCCAGCAGTGCTAGCGGGGACACCGGGGAGCTGTTTTTT.